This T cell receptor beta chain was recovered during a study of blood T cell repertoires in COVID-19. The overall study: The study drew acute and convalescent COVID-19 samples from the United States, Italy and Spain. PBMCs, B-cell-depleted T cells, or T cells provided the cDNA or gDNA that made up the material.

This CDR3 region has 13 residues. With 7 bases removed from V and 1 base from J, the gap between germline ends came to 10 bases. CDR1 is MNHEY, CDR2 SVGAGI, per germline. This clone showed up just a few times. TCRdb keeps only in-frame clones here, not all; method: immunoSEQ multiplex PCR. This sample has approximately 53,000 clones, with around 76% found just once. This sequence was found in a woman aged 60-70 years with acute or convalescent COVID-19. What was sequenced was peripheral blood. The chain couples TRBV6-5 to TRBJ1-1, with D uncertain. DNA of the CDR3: TGTGCCAGCAACAGAATGGGGAACACTGAAGCTTTCTTT. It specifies CASNRMGNTEAFF.